One sample yielded the 8 T cell receptor beta chains listed below, sequenced in a study of blood T cell repertoires in COVID-19. TCRdb's table, derived via immunoSEQ multiplex PCR, lists solely in-frame clones and lacks some. In the table there are around 320,000 clones, nearly 90% of which are singletons. The material sequenced was peripheral blood. These receptors came from a woman aged 25 to 39 with COVID-19, enrolled during active disease.

This chain uses TRBV5-1 with TRBJ2-2; D is unclear. The CDR3 totals 14 residues. V was shortened by 0 bases and J by 6 bases, with 9 bases between the two germline ends. Germline CDR1 and CDR2: SGHRS and YFSETQ. Here the CDR3 reads CASSLDSSPGELFF. The CDR3 DNA sequence: TGCGCCAGCAGCTTGGACAGTTCTCCCGGGGAGCTGTTTTTT.

The rearrangement links TRBV5-6 to TRBJ2-2; possible D gene TRBD1, 6 bases. Germline V gives CDR1 SGHDT, CDR2 YYEEEE. The V and J ends lost 2 bases and 1 base respectively, with 9 bases between them. This CDR3 is 15 amino acids long. CDR3 in amino acids: CASSFKTGNTGELFF. CDR3 DNA: TGTGCCAGCAGCTTTAAGACAGGGAACACCGGGGAGCTGTTTTTT.

V and J are TRBV11-3 and TRBJ2-7; 8 bases line up with TRBD1. The CDR3 is 13 residues long. V was pared by 5 bases and J by 6 bases, with 6 bases of the junction left unmatched. The V gene's germline CDR1 is SGHNT and CDR2 YENEEA. As DNA, the CDR3 is TGTGCCAGCAGCGTCAGGACAGGGACCGAGCAGTACTTC. Translation: CASSVRTGTEQYF. The full variable domain, rest sourced from reference TRBV11-3 and TRBJ2-7, is EAGVVQSPRYKIIEKKQPVAFWCNPISGHNTLYWYLQNLGQGPELLIRYENEEAVDDSQLPKDRFSAERLKGVDSTLKIQPAELGDSAVYLCASSVRTGTEQYFGPGTRLTVT.

This chain joins TRBV7-2 and TRBJ2-7, with D maybe TRBD1 (5 bases). This CDR3 spans 15 amino acids. The germline V gene encodes CDR1 SGHTA and CDR2 FQGNSA. V dropped 1 base and J dropped 2 bases, with 12 bases sitting between them. The CDR3 region is CASSLGPGITYEQYF. The DNA for the CDR3 is TGTGCCAGCAGCTTAGGTCCAGGGATCACCTACGAGCAGTACTTC.

The CDR3 spells CASITGGSLSYEQYF. CDR3 nucleotide sequence: TGTGCCAGCATCACCGGGGGTAGTCTGTCCTACGAGCAGTACTTC. This chain uses TRBV7-8 with TRBJ2-7; maybe TRBD2 (6 bases). Trimming took off 7 bases at V and 1 base at J, with 17 bases between the two ends. Germline V gives CDR1 SGHVS, CDR2 FQNEAQ. CDR3 length: 15 amino acids.

This clone showed up just once. The J gene is TRBJ1-2, the V gene TRBV4-1; D unresolved. The CDR3 totals 16 residues. The germline V gene has CDR1 MGHRA and CDR2 YSYEKL. V shed 4 bases and J shed 3 bases, with 18 bases lying between them. CDR3 loop: CASSREPQQAHYGYTF. The CDR3 DNA reads TGCGCCAGCAGCCGCGAACCCCAGCAGGCCCACTATGGCTACACCTTC.

The CDR3 DNA reads TGCGCCAGCAGCTTGGGATGGGGGCGCAGCGATGGCTACACCTTC. Encoded protein: CASSLGWGRSDGYTF. The V gene is TRBV5-1, the J gene TRBJ1-2, with a possible D match to TRBD1 (6 bases). Germline CDR1 is SGHRS and CDR2 is YFSETQ. CDR3 length equals 15 residues. Trimming removed 0 bases at V and 6 bases at J, with 15 bases between.

The chain recombines TRBV6-1 with TRBJ1-3, with D possibly TRBD1 on 6 matching bases. Trimming shortened V by 2 bases and J by 0 bases, and 11 bases separated the two germline ends. Germline-derived CDR1 and CDR2 are MNHNS and SASEGT. CDR3 size: 16 residues. DNA for the CDR3: TGTGCCAGCAGTGAACCGGGCAGGGGCTCTGGAAACACCATATATTTT. Translating gives CASSEPGRGSGNTIYF.